Listed below are T cell receptor beta chains from one sample, sequenced in a study of shared clonotypes between healthy human individuals. Repertoires were generated with immunoSEQ multiplex PCR, while TCRdb's copy carries only in-frame clones and drops some. The table lists roughly 810,000 clones, around 96% of them singletons. The sequencing sample was made of naive CD8+ T cells sorted from blood. These receptors were collected from a man aged 30 to 45 in good health. Both conserved end residues are part of each CDR3. The D gene is left open where the match is weak. Only some rows state a clone size, as once, few, many or a class for expanded clones.

clone size: .; D gene: .; V gene: TRBV29-1; J gene: TRBJ2-2; CDR3 protein: CSVIAENTGELFF; CDR3 DNA: TGCAGCGTTATTGCAGAAAACACCGGGGAGCTGTTTTTT
clone size: .; D gene: .; V gene: TRBV2; J gene: TRBJ1-4; CDR3 protein: CATLIGHNEKLFF; CDR3 DNA: TGTGCCACGCTGATAGGACATAATGAAAAACTGTTTTTT
clone size: .; D gene: .; V gene: TRBV5-1; J gene: TRBJ1-1; CDR3 protein: CASSPPGVTEAFF; CDR3 DNA: TGCGCCAGCAGCCCCCCTGGGGTGACTGAAGCTTTCTTT
clone size: .; D gene: .; V gene: TRBV11-2; J gene: TRBJ2-6; CDR3 protein: CASSEVFRGANVLTF; CDR3 DNA: TGTGCCAGCAGCGAGGTTTTCAGGGGGGCCAACGTCCTGACTTTC
clone size: .; D gene: TRBD1; V gene: TRBV7-9; J gene: TRBJ2-7; CDR3 protein: CASTPTGTENYEQYF; CDR3 DNA: TGTGCCAGCACCCCCACCGGGACAGAAAACTACGAGCAGTACTTC
clone size: .; D gene: TRBD2; V gene: TRBV7-8; J gene: TRBJ2-1; CDR3 protein: CASSEAGTSGYNEQFF; CDR3 DNA: TGTGCCAGCAGCGAAGCCGGGACTAGCGGATACAATGAGCAGTTCTTC
clone size: .; D gene: TRBD1; V gene: TRBV5-6; J gene: TRBJ1-4; CDR3 protein: CASSQGGDEKLFF; CDR3 DNA: TGTGCCAGCAGCCAGGGGGGAGATGAAAAACTGTTTTTT
clone size: .; D gene: .; V gene: TRBV7-9; J gene: TRBJ2-2; CDR3 protein: CASSLNDPTGELFF; CDR3 DNA: TGTGCCAGCAGCCTCAACGACCCCACCGGGGAGCTGTTTTTT
clone size: once; D gene: .; V gene: TRBV27; J gene: TRBJ2-7; CDR3 protein: CASSISLGVYEQYF; CDR3 DNA: TGTGCCAGCAGTATATCTCTCGGGGTTTACGAGCAGTACTTC
clone size: .; D gene: TRBD2; V gene: TRBV29-1; J gene: TRBJ2-1; CDR3 protein: CSVGVAGGEQFF; CDR3 DNA: TGCAGCGTTGGGGTAGCGGGAGGAGAGCAGTTCTTC
clone size: .; D gene: .; V gene: TRBV11-2; J gene: TRBJ2-1; CDR3 protein: CASSSGTLSSYNEQFF; CDR3 DNA: TGTGCCAGCAGCTCCGGGACTCTTAGCTCCTACAATGAGCAGTTCTTC
clone size: .; D gene: .; V gene: TRBV30; J gene: TRBJ2-5; CDR3 protein: CAWSVPPSQETQYF; CDR3 DNA: TGTGCCTGGAGTGTACCCCCGTCCCAAGAGACCCAGTACTTC
clone size: .; D gene: .; V gene: TRBV27; J gene: TRBJ2-1; CDR3 protein: CASSWRGSGYGEQFF; CDR3 DNA: TGTGCCAGCAGTTGGAGGGGGTCCGGCTACGGTGAGCAGTTCTTC
clone size: .; D gene: .; V gene: TRBV21-1; J gene: TRBJ2-7; CDR3 protein: CASSAQGNGYEQYF; CDR3 DNA: TGTGCCAGCAGCGCACAGGGCAACGGCTACGAGCAGTACTTC
clone size: once; D gene: TRBD2; V gene: TRBV7-8; J gene: TRBJ2-7; CDR3 protein: CASSLASGRIHEQYF; CDR3 DNA: TGTGCCAGCAGCTTAGCTAGCGGGAGAATTCACGAGCAGTACTTC
clone size: .; D gene: .; V gene: TRBV7-8; J gene: TRBJ2-7; CDR3 protein: CASSLAPPYEQYF; CDR3 DNA: TGTGCCAGCAGCTTAGCCCCCCCCTACGAGCAGTACTTC
clone size: .; D gene: TRBD1; V gene: TRBV28; J gene: TRBJ1-4; CDR3 protein: CASSHLTGSGEKLFF; CDR3 DNA: TGTGCCAGCAGTCACCTGACAGGGTCTGGTGAAAAACTGTTTTTT
clone size: .; D gene: TRBD2; V gene: TRBV7-9; J gene: TRBJ2-1; CDR3 protein: CASSLPGLAAYNEQFF; CDR3 DNA: TGTGCCAGCAGCTTACCAGGACTAGCGGCCTACAATGAGCAGTTCTTC
clone size: .; D gene: .; V gene: TRBV29-1; J gene: TRBJ1-2; CDR3 protein: CSVEWAGTSARTSYTF; CDR3 DNA: TGCAGCGTTGAATGGGCCGGGACATCCGCGAGGACGAGCTACACCTTC
clone size: .; D gene: TRBD1; V gene: TRBV9; J gene: TRBJ2-4; CDR3 protein: CASSEGQGKNIQYF; CDR3 DNA: TGTGCCAGCAGCGAGGGACAGGGGAAAAACATTCAGTACTTC
clone size: .; D gene: TRBD2; V gene: TRBV29-1; J gene: TRBJ2-1; CDR3 protein: CSFVDASGIANEQFF; CDR3 DNA: TGCAGCTTCGTAGATGCTAGCGGGATAGCAAATGAGCAGTTCTTC
clone size: .; D gene: TRBD2; V gene: TRBV28; J gene: TRBJ2-7; CDR3 protein: CASSSGRVHEQYF; CDR3 DNA: TGTGCCAGCAGTTCCGGGAGGGTCCACGAGCAGTACTTC
clone size: .; D gene: TRBD1; V gene: TRBV14; J gene: TRBJ1-1; CDR3 protein: CASSLTQIGQGTGDTEAFF; CDR3 DNA: TGTGCCAGCAGCCTCACCCAAATCGGACAGGGGACGGGCGACACTGAAGCTTTCTTT
clone size: once; D gene: .; V gene: TRBV27; J gene: TRBJ1-2; CDR3 protein: CASSLSIQGSYGYTF; CDR3 DNA: TGTGCCAGCAGTTTATCGATACAGGGAAGCTATGGCTACACCTTC
clone size: .; D gene: TRBD2; V gene: TRBV5-5; J gene: TRBJ2-2; CDR3 protein: CASSQLRTSGGTGELFF; CDR3 DNA: TGTGCCAGCAGCCAATTACGGACTAGCGGGGGTACCGGGGAGCTGTTTTTT
clone size: .; D gene: .; V gene: TRBV19; J gene: TRBJ1-1; CDR3 protein: CASSIGTGRLGAFF; CDR3 DNA: TGTGCCAGTAGTATAGGCACCGGGAGACTAGGCGCTTTCTTT
clone size: .; D gene: TRBD2; V gene: TRBV9; J gene: TRBJ2-1; CDR3 protein: CASSVEAGGLYNEQFF; CDR3 DNA: TGTGCCAGCAGCGTAGAAGCGGGGGGACTCTACAATGAGCAGTTCTTC
clone size: .; D gene: .; V gene: TRBV2; J gene: TRBJ1-5; CDR3 protein: CASSGTDYSNQPQHF; CDR3 DNA: TGTGCCAGCAGCGGGACCGACTATAGCAATCAGCCCCAGCATTTT
clone size: .; D gene: .; V gene: TRBV4-1; J gene: TRBJ2-3; CDR3 protein: CASSQVVYTDTQYF; CDR3 DNA: TGCGCCAGCAGCCAAGTTGTATACACAGATACGCAGTATTTT
clone size: .; D gene: TRBD2; V gene: TRBV7-9; J gene: TRBJ2-1; CDR3 protein: CASSLSSGSFVREQFF; CDR3 DNA: TGTGCCAGCAGCCTTTCTAGCGGGAGCTTTGTACGAGAGCAGTTCTTC
clone size: once; D gene: .; V gene: TRBV12-5; J gene: TRBJ2-3; CDR3 protein: CASQGPGGTDTQYF; CDR3 DNA: TGTGCTAGTCAGGGGCCAGGGGGCACAGATACGCAGTATTTT
clone size: .; D gene: TRBD2; V gene: TRBV28; J gene: TRBJ2-7; CDR3 protein: CASSLAVLYEQYF; CDR3 DNA: TGTGCCAGCAGTCTAGCGGTATTATACGAGCAGTACTTC
clone size: .; D gene: .; V gene: TRBV5-8; J gene: TRBJ2-5; CDR3 protein: CASSLEGGETQYF; CDR3 DNA: TGTGCCAGCAGCTTGGAGGGGGGAGAGACCCAGTACTTC
clone size: .; D gene: .; V gene: TRBV7-8; J gene: TRBJ2-2; CDR3 protein: CASSLEIHLTGELFF; CDR3 DNA: TGTGCCAGCAGCTTAGAGATCCACTTGACCGGGGAGCTGTTTTTT
clone size: .; D gene: .; V gene: TRBV9; J gene: TRBJ2-2; CDR3 protein: CASSVEGVFAGELFF; CDR3 DNA: TGTGCCAGCAGCGTAGAAGGGGTTTTCGCCGGGGAGCTGTTTTTT
clone size: .; D gene: .; V gene: TRBV9; J gene: TRBJ2-1; CDR3 protein: CASSASRTAQYNEQFF; CDR3 DNA: TGTGCCAGCAGCGCCTCCCGGACAGCGCAGTACAATGAGCAGTTCTTC
clone size: .; D gene: .; V gene: TRBV2; J gene: TRBJ2-7; CDR3 protein: CASSLLPGPKYEQYF; CDR3 DNA: TGTGCCAGCAGTCTCCTGCCCGGGCCCAAATACGAGCAGTACTTC
clone size: .; D gene: .; V gene: TRBV27; J gene: TRBJ2-7; CDR3 protein: CASSSGPSYEQYF; CDR3 DNA: TGTGCCAGCAGTTCGGGGCCATCCTACGAGCAGTACTTC
clone size: .; D gene: .; V gene: TRBV7-2; J gene: TRBJ1-1; CDR3 protein: CASSLVRNTEAFF; CDR3 DNA: TGTGCCAGCAGCTTAGTGAGGAACACTGAAGCTTTCTTT
clone size: .; D gene: .; V gene: TRBV28; J gene: TRBJ2-2; CDR3 protein: CASSKRGVSGELFF; CDR3 DNA: TGTGCCAGCTCAAAGAGGGGGGTTTCCGGGGAGCTGTTTTTT
clone size: .; D gene: TRBD1; V gene: TRBV2; J gene: TRBJ1-5; CDR3 protein: CASSLGQGNQPQHF; CDR3 DNA: TGTGCCAGCAGCCTGGGACAGGGAAATCAGCCCCAGCATTTT
clone size: .; D gene: .; V gene: TRBV6-1; J gene: TRBJ1-5; CDR3 protein: CASSDRGDSNQPQHF; CDR3 DNA: TGTGCCAGCAGTGATCGGGGAGATAGCAATCAGCCCCAGCATTTT
clone size: .; D gene: .; V gene: TRBV4-3; J gene: TRBJ1-1; CDR3 protein: CASSQDSGRSVGNTEAFF; CDR3 DNA: TGCGCCAGCAGCCAAGACTCTGGCAGGTCGGTTGGGAACACTGAAGCTTTCTTT
clone size: .; D gene: .; V gene: TRBV28; J gene: TRBJ1-2; CDR3 protein: CASSPRMFYGYTF; CDR3 DNA: TGTGCCAGCAGTCCAAGGATGTTCTATGGCTACACCTTC
clone size: .; D gene: TRBD1; V gene: TRBV6-5; J gene: TRBJ2-7; CDR3 protein: CASSPDRGVNEQYF; CDR3 DNA: TGTGCCAGCAGCCCCGACAGGGGGGTAAACGAGCAGTACTTC
clone size: once; D gene: .; V gene: TRBV29-1; J gene: TRBJ1-1; CDR3 protein: CSVERAFF; CDR3 DNA: TGCAGCGTTGAGAGAGCTTTCTTT
clone size: .; D gene: .; V gene: TRBV6-1; J gene: TRBJ2-7; CDR3 protein: CASSEGGGPSYEQYF; CDR3 DNA: TGTGCCAGCAGTGAGGGAGGGGGCCCTTCGTACGAGCAGTACTTC
clone size: .; D gene: .; V gene: TRBV11-2; J gene: TRBJ2-7; CDR3 protein: CASSVSGPSYEQYF; CDR3 DNA: TGTGCCAGCAGCGTAAGTGGGCCGTCCTACGAGCAGTACTTC
clone size: .; D gene: .; V gene: TRBV14; J gene: TRBJ2-7; CDR3 protein: CASSPKDSWGAEQYF; CDR3 DNA: TGTGCCAGCAGCCCGAAGGACAGCTGGGGGGCCGAGCAGTACTTC
clone size: once; D gene: TRBD1; V gene: TRBV4-1; J gene: TRBJ2-1; CDR3 protein: CASSQEGQGQGDEQFF; CDR3 DNA: TGCGCCAGCAGCCAAGAAGGACAGGGTCAGGGAGATGAGCAGTTCTTC
clone size: few; D gene: .; V gene: TRBV25-1; J gene: TRBJ2-3; CDR3 protein: CASSLQGGDTQYF; CDR3 DNA: TGTGCCAGCAGTCTTCAGGGTGGCGATACGCAGTATTTT
clone size: once; D gene: TRBD2; V gene: TRBV5-6; J gene: TRBJ2-5; CDR3 protein: CASSLTGRLAGVGVFNF; CDR3 DNA: TGTGCCAGCAGCCTGACAGGTAGACTAGCGGGAGTGGGTGTTTTCAACTTC
clone size: .; D gene: TRBD1; V gene: TRBV28; J gene: TRBJ2-7; CDR3 protein: CASSFPGTGSSYEQYF; CDR3 DNA: TGTGCCAGCAGTTTTCCCGGGACAGGGAGCTCCTACGAGCAGTACTTC